These 29 T cell receptor beta chains originate from one sample sequenced in a study of T cells in Graves' hyperthyroidism and ophthalmopathy. Regions amplified from RNA transcripts were the TCR beta CDR3 regions. Researchers ran a first-round RT-PCR on the TCR CDR3 using the HTBI primer set. TCRdb recomputed calls from the multiplex PCR reads with MiXCR, one row per CDR3 protein. The table shows just over 550,000 distinct CDR3 sequences, with roughly 50% occurring only once. The material sequenced was peripheral blood or thyroid tissue (not recorded which). Receptor source: a woman under 30 with Graves' hyperthyroidism.

This clonotype was recorded many times. The rearrangement joins TRBV19 to TRBJ1-1; D possibly corresponds to TRBD1 (5 bases). Germline V gene lookup returns CDR1 LNHDA and CDR2 SQIVND (reference sequence). The CDR3 is 15 amino acids. The V end was cut by 7 bases, the J end by 0 bases, with 15 bases between. Here the CDR3 reads CASTSDSVLNTEAFF. CDR3 sequence (DNA): TGTGCCAGTACTTCAGACAGTGTCCTGAACACTGAAGCTTTCTTT.

This chain joins TRBV29-1 and TRBJ1-2, with 11 positions matching TRBD1. The CDR3 runs 14 residues. Germline trimming cut 3 bases from V and 4 bases from J; bases unmatched to any gene: 4. Germline V gene sequence: CDR1 SQVTM, CDR2 ANQGSEA. The CDR3, as DNA: TGCAGCGTTGACCCCGGGACAGGGGGCTATGGCTACACCTTC. Translation: CSVDPGTGGYGYTF. Supplemented by reference TRBV29-1 and TRBJ1-2, the full variable domain reads SAVISQKPSRDICQRGTSLTIQCQVDSQVTMMFWYRQQPGQSLTLIATANQGSEATYESGFVIDKFPISRPNLTFSTLTVSNMSPEDSSIYLCSVDPGTGGYGYTFGSGTRLTVV.

V usage is TRBV29-1 and J usage is TRBJ2-7, with D possibly TRBD1 on 6 matching bases. This CDR3 has 14 amino acids. The ends were cut back, 6 bases at V and 0 bases at J, with 15 bases in the middle. The germline gives CDR1 SQVTM, CDR2 ANQGSEA. CDR3 DNA sequence: TGCAGCGTCCCCAGGACAGAGAGCTCCTACGAGCAGTACTTC. Residues: CSVPRTESSYEQYF.

J is TRBJ1-6 and V is TRBV2; the match to TRBD1 covers 8 bases. Germline CDR1 reads SNHLY; CDR2 reads FYNNEI. The CDR3 length is 15 residues. Losses at the gene ends were 3 bases for V and 8 bases for J; bases not matched to a gene: 6. CDR3 nucleotide sequence: TGTGCCAGCAGTGATACCGGACAGGGCGATTCACCCCTCCACTTT. Protein product: CASSDTGQGDSPLHF.

The rearrangement links TRBV12-3 or TRBV12-4 to TRBJ2-2; tentative D call: TRBD1 (6 bases). The CDR3 totals 15 residues. V lost 3 bases, J lost 6 bases, and 14 bases lay in between. CDR3 nucleotides: TGTGCCAGCAGTTTGGGGCCAGAGGGGGCCGGGGAGCTGTTTTTT. Residues: CASSLGPEGAGELFF.

The chain joins TRBV12-3 or TRBV12-4 to TRBJ2-1; possibly TRBD1 for D (6 bases). This CDR3 comprises 13 residues. Trimming took off 6 bases at V and 7 bases at J, with 13 bases between the two ends. The CDR3 nucleotides read TGTGCCAGCAGGGGGGCAGGGTGGAATGAGCAGTTCTTC. Amino acids: CASRGAGWNEQFF.

The genes are TRBV20-1 and TRBJ2-7; the D gene is possibly TRBD2 (5 bases). CDR3 size: 12 residues. V lost 1 base and J lost 6, with 10 bases in between. Germline V gene data show CDR1 as DFQATT and CDR2 as SNEGSKA (reference sequence). The CDR3 DNA follows: TGCAGTGCTAGAGTCGGGGAGCGCGAGCAGTACTTC. It specifies CSARVGEREQYF.

This clonotype has at least ten counts. This chain connects TRBV2 to TRBJ1-3; no reliable D call. Germline-derived CDR1 and CDR2 are SNHLY and FYNNEI. V was cut by 6 bases and J by 8 bases, with 5 bases left in between. The CDR3 covers 10 residues. CDR3 sequence (DNA): TGTGCCAGCAGAGGTTACACCATATATTTT. It is translated as CASRGYTIYF.

This clonotype was found once. The rearrangement uses TRBV5-5 and TRBJ1-1, with D perhaps matching TRBD1 (6 bases). V was trimmed by 7 bases and J by 1 base, leaving 17 bases between them. From germline, CDR1 is SGHKS and CDR2 YYEKEE (reference sequence). CDR3 length: 15 amino acids. The chain's CDR3 is CASRGGMWGNTEAFF. CDR3 nucleotides: TGTGCCAGCCGAGGGGGGATGTGGGGGAACACTGAAGCTTTCTTT. Combining the CDR3 with reference TRBV5-5 and TRBJ1-1 gives the whole variable domain DAGVTQSPTHLIKTRGQQVTLRCSPISGHKSVSWYQQVLGQGPQFIFQYYEKEERGRGNFPDRFSARQFPNYSSELNVNALLLGDSALYLCASRGGMWGNTEAFFGQGTRLTVV.

The rearrangement joins TRBV6-5 to TRBJ2-7; TRBD2 aligns across 10 bases. This CDR3 spans 15 amino acids. The V gene's germline CDR1 is MNHEY and CDR2 SVGAGI. V was clipped by 6 bases and J by 5 bases; unmatched bases: 10. CDR3 loop: CASSLLAGGTHEQYF. The CDR3 DNA is TGTGCCAGCAGCTTATTAGCGGGAGGCACCCACGAGCAGTACTTC.

This chain joins TRBV6-5 and TRBJ1-1; no clear D gene. The CDR3 is 14 amino acids. Trimming pared 2 bases from V and 3 bases from J, leaving 10 bases between. Germline lookup yields CDR1 MNHEY and CDR2 SVGAGI. The CDR3 DNA reads as TGTGCCAGCAGTTACGTTAGGGCGGACACTGAAGCTTTCTTT. Translation: CASSYVRADTEAFF.

On this clonotype itself: The CDR3 end shows no conserved phenylalanine or tryptophan, and so a read error is likely. Because the CDR3's place on the DNA is in doubt, the DNA is left out and the CDR3 is given as listed by TCRdb. This chain connects TRBV24-1 to TRBJ1-1; the table's D call of TRBD1 was not tested on the DNA. Germline CDR1 is KGHDR and CDR2 is SFDVKD. Both ends counted, the CDR3 spans 8 residues. CDR3: CASSDWDR.

CDR3 bases: TGTGCCAGCAGCCCCACCGGGACAGGGGAAGATGGCTACACCTTC. Translation gives CASSPTGTGEDGYTF. This chain connects TRBV11-2 to TRBJ1-2; 10 positions agree with TRBD1. Per the germline V gene, CDR1 is SGHAT and CDR2 is FQNNGV. CDR3 length: 15 residues. V was clipped by 5 bases and J by 6 bases; unmatched bases: 9.

Turning to this clonotype: A much larger clone sits a single nucleotide away, making a read error possible. The chain joins TRBV29-1 to TRBJ2-2; tentative D call: TRBD2 (5 bases). Germline CDR1 reads SQVTM; CDR2 reads ANQGSEA. This CDR3 has 13 amino acids. CDR3 in amino acids: CSVEPAGTGKLFF. In DNA form, the CDR3 reads TGCAGCGTTGAACCCGCGGGTACCGGGAAGCTGTTTTTT.

The chain carries TRBV5-4 and TRBJ1-1; D is uncertain. Trimming shortened V by 4 bases and J by 5 bases, and 18 bases separated the two germline ends. Germline CDR1 is SGHNT and CDR2 is YYREEE (reference sequence). There are 15 residues in the CDR3. The CDR3 DNA reads TGTGCCAGCAGCCAAGGTTGGCAAGAGCGTACTGAAGCTTTCTTT. As protein: CASSQGWQERTEAFF. The full variable domain, rest sourced from reference TRBV5-4 and TRBJ1-1, is ETGVTQSPTHLIKTRGQQVTLRCSSQSGHNTVSWYQQALGQGPQFIFQYYREEENGRGNFPPRFSGLQFPNYSSELNVNALELDDSALYLCASSQGWQERTEAFFGQGTRLTVV.

In DNA form, the CDR3 reads TGCAGTGCTAGAGATAATCCCTCTAGAGGGGCAGCAGAGACCCAGTACTTC. Amino acid sequence: CSARDNPSRGAAETQYF. The genes are TRBV20-1 and TRBJ2-5, with D perhaps TRBD1 or TRBD2 (5 bases each). Trimming stripped 0 bases from V and 4 bases from J, with 21 bases between. CDR1 DFQATT and CDR2 SNEGSKA come from the germline V gene (reference sequence). CDR3 length equals 17 residues.

This chain links TRBV29-1 with TRBJ1-5; TRBD1 aligns across 7 bases. Germline assignment: CDR1 SQVTM and CDR2 ANQGSEA. V lost 4 bases to trimming and J lost 5 bases; unmatched junction nucleotides: 5. This CDR3 has 13 amino acids. The CDR3 coding sequence is TGCAGCGTTGTACGGGACAGCGATCAGCCCCAGCATTTT. This encodes CSVVRDSDQPQHF.

Many counts were recorded for this clonotype. The genes are TRBV10-3 and TRBJ1-1, with D uncertain. This CDR3 has 12 residues. Trimming shortened V by 8 bases and J by 3 bases, and 10 bases separated the two germline ends. Germline CDR1 is ENHRY and CDR2 is SYGVKD. For the CDR3, the DNA is TGTGCCATCGCATTAGCGGACACTGAAGCTTTCTTT. Its translation: CAIALADTEAFF.

This clonotype came up a few times. The rearrangement links TRBV19 to TRBJ1-6; 8 nucleotides agree with TRBD1. Germline V lookup: CDR1 LNHDA, CDR2 SQIVND (reference sequence). Unmatched junction bases numbered 20, after V lost 9 bases and J lost 10 bases. The CDR3 contains 17 residues. In DNA, the CDR3 is TGTGCCAGCAGCCAAGAGGGACCAGGGGGCGCAGTCTCACCCCTCCACTTT. This translates into CASSQEGPGGAVSPLHF.

This sequence joins TRBV20-1 and TRBJ1-3, with D possibly TRBD1 on 6 matching bases. Between the trimmed V and J ends, which lost 2 bases and 4 bases, there was a span of 15 bases. This CDR3 spans 15 amino acids. Germline-derived CDR1 and CDR2 are DFQATT and SNEGSKA (reference sequence). CDR3 protein: CSARSPAGDGNTIYF. For the CDR3, the DNA is TGCAGTGCTAGATCCCCCGCAGGGGACGGAAACACCATATATTTT.

This clonotype turned up a few times. Germline is not matched at one junction end, which may reflect a read error. The gene calls are TRBV5-1 and TRBJ1-5; unclear D gene. CDR1 is SGHRS and CDR2 is YFSETQ in the germline V gene. The CDR3 totals 15 residues. CDR3 loop: CASSLDSGVYQPQHF. The CDR3 region has the DNA TGTGCCAGCAGCTTGGATTCCGGGGTGTATCAGCCCCAGCATTTT. Full variable domain (missing parts from reference TRBV5-1 and TRBJ1-5): KAGVTQTPRYLIKTRGQQVTLSCSPISGHRSVSWYQQTPGQGLQFLFEYFSETQRNKGNFPGRFSGRQFSNSRSEMNVSTLELGDSALYLCASSLDSGVYQPQHFGDGTRLSIL.

In regard to this clonotype: A junction boundary mismatches the germline segment, possibly from a read error. J is TRBJ1-1 and V is TRBV7-2, with TRBD1 identical over 7 bases. CDR1 is SGHTA, CDR2 FQGNSA, per germline. The CDR3 consists of 15 residues. The CDR3: CASSLARGTDREAFF. For the CDR3, the DNA is TGCGCCAGCAGCTTGGCCCGGGGGACAGATCGTGAAGCTTTCTTT.

The rearrangement joins TRBV9 to TRBJ1-3; D not certain. Looked up from germline, CDR1 is SGDLS and CDR2 is YYNGEE. The V gene lost 0 bases and the J gene lost 0 bases, with 10 bases spanning the gap. This CDR3 has 16 residues. CDR3 nucleotide sequence: TGTGCCAGCAGCGTAGGGTCTGCGATCTCTGGAAACACCATATATTTT. Its translation: CASSVGSAISGNTIYF.

As regards this clonotype: The junction departs from the called germline gene at one end, perhaps through a read error. The rearrangement links TRBV7-3 to TRBJ1-3, with D unclear. The CDR3 has 14 residues. Germline assignment: CDR1 SGHTA and CDR2 FQGTGA. CDR3 loop: CTSSPLDSGNTIYF. CDR3 DNA: TGTACCAGCAGCCCACTTGACTCTGGAAACACCATATATTTT. The full variable domain, in which reference TRBV7-3 and TRBJ1-3 provide the parts outside the CDR3, is GAGVSQTPSNKVTEKGKYVELRCDPISGHTALYWYRQSLGQGPEFLIYFQGTGAADDSGLPNDRFFAVRPEGSVSTLKIQRTERGDSAVYLCTSSPLDSGNTIYFGEGSWLTVV.

This clonotype was detected once. This chain joins TRBV5-1 and TRBJ1-5; D remains ambiguous. The length of the CDR3 is 15 residues. Trimming took 4 bases from V and 0 from J, leaving 11 bases between them. In germline, CDR1 is SGHRS, CDR2 YFSETQ. The CDR3 DNA reads as TGCGCCAGCAGCATCAGCCCGAATAGCAATCAGCCCCAGCATTTT. Translating it yields CASSISPNSNQPQHF.

The chain links TRBV5-1 to TRBJ2-2; perhaps TRBD1 as D (6 bases). Germline-derived CDR1 and CDR2 are SGHRS and YFSETQ. The CDR3 has 15 residues. Trimming pared 4 bases from V and 2 bases from J, leaving 12 bases between. CDR3 in amino acids: CASSQSGTNTGELFF. The CDR3 bases are TGCGCCAGCAGCCAGTCCGGGACAAACACCGGGGAGCTGTTTTTT.

Remarks on this clonotype: This may arise from a read error, as a much more abundant clone is one base away. This sequence joins TRBV29-1 and TRBJ2-5, with D maybe TRBD2 (5 bases). In germline, CDR1 is SQVTM, CDR2 ANQGSEA. This CDR3 contains 12 residues. The CDR3 region has the DNA TGCAGCGAGAGGGCGCCACAAGAGACCCGGTACTTC. As protein: CSERAPQETRYF.

As to this clonotype: In this CDR3 the conserved last residue, phenylalanine or tryptophan, is missing, so a read error is likely. J is TRBJ1-6 and V is TRBV3-1, with 8 bases fitting TRBD1. V was pared by 6 bases and J by 7 bases, with 5 bases of the junction left unmatched. This CDR3 contains 14 residues. Per the germline V gene, CDR1 is LGHDT and CDR2 is YNNKEL (reference sequence). The CDR3 region has the DNA TGTGCCAGCAGGAGGACAGGGCTGAATTCACCCCTCCACCTT. As protein: CASRRTGLNSPLHL.

This chain joins TRBV15 and TRBJ1-2; 9 nucleotides align to TRBD1. Germline V gives CDR1 LNHNV, CDR2 YYDKDF (reference sequence). Trimming removed 3 bases from V and 2 bases from J; junction bases left unmatched: 4. This CDR3 region has 15 residues. The CDR3 reads CATSSQGTGNYGYTF. CDR3 coding DNA: TGTGCCACCAGCAGCCAAGGGACAGGGAACTATGGCTACACCTTC.